These T cell receptor beta chains were read from a single sample in a study of T cell repertoires in cytomegalovirus infection. TCRdb ran MiXCR on the reads and lists one entry per CDR3 protein. The table records 160,000 or so distinct CDR3 sequences, 17% of them present only once. The sequenced material came from CD8+ T cells from PBMCs. The receptors shown here come from a human donor in good health (CMV status not recorded). Some clones in this sample may be carry-over from other donors' samples. Both conserved end residues are part of each CDR3. The D gene is left open where the match is weak. Clone size, where shown, is once, few, many, or a class for clones that have expanded.

v_gene	abundance	d_gene	len	j_gene	CDR3aa	CDR3nt
TRBV28	-	-	15	TRBJ2-2	CASTPVGARTGELFF	TGTGCCAGCACCCCTGTGGGGGCTAGGACCGGGGAGCTGTTTTTT
TRBV28	many	-	13	TRBJ1-1	CASSFGRGTEAFF	TGTGCCAGCAGTTTTGGCAGGGGCACTGAAGCTTTCTTT
TRBV28	-	-	15	TRBJ1-1	CASTLAGLENTEAFF	TGTGCCAGCACCCTGGCGGGGTTGGAGAACACTGAAGCTTTCTTT
TRBV7-9	few	-	10	TRBJ2-7	CASALGEQYF	TGTGCCAGCGCGCTCGGGGAGCAGTACTTC
TRBV12-3/TRBV12-4	few	TRBD1	15	TRBJ2-5	CASSLTGPYQETQYF	TGTGCCAGCAGTTTGACAGGGCCGTACCAAGAGACCCAGTACTTC
TRBV7-8	-	TRBD2	15	TRBJ2-7	CASSPLAGGSREQYF	TGTGCCAGCAGCCCACTAGCGGGAGGGTCGCGTGAGCAGTACTTC
TRBV4-1	few	TRBD2	17	TRBJ2-5	CASSQDVGLAAQETQYF	TGCGCCAGCAGCCAAGACGTGGGACTAGCGGCCCAAGAGACCCAGTACTTC
TRBV7-2	few	-	13	TRBJ1-1	CASSPWGNTEAFF	TGTGCCAGCAGCCCCTGGGGGAACACTGAAGCTTTCTTT
TRBV10-3	many	-	15	TRBJ1-1	CAISASGLMNTEAFF	TGTGCCATCAGTGCTTCAGGGCTCATGAACACTGAAGCTTTCTTT
TRBV27	few	-	12	TRBJ2-3	CASSPRKDTQYF	TGTGCCAGCAGCCCCCGCAAAGATACGCAGTATTTT
TRBV28	-	-	16	TRBJ2-5	CASSLSLSGSYETQYF	TGTGCCAGCAGTTTATCATTATCCGGGAGTTACGAGACCCAGTACTTC
TRBV7-6	many	-	17	TRBJ2-1	CASSLALGVSSYNEQFF	TGTGCCAGCAGCTTAGCGCTTGGGGTCAGCTCCTACAATGAGCAGTTCTTC
TRBV28	-	TRBD1	16	TRBJ2-7	CASRRAGGAEAYEQYF	TGTGCCAGCAGAAGGGCAGGGGGCGCGGAGGCCTACGAGCAGTACTTC
TRBV20-1	few	TRBD2	15	TRBJ2-7	CSAEEGTSGSYEQYF	TGCAGTGCTGAAGAAGGGACTAGCGGGTCCTACGAGCAGTACTTC
TRBV6-1	few	-	15	TRBJ2-1	CASSPITLGAYEQFF	TGTGCCAGCAGCCCAATAACGCTTGGGGCATACGAGCAGTTCTTC
TRBV6-2/TRBV6-3	few	TRBD1	15	TRBJ1-1	CASSWDSLRNTEAFF	TGTGCCAGCAGCTGGGACAGCTTGAGGAACACTGAAGCTTTCTTT
TRBV28	-	TRBD2	15	TRBJ2-2	CASSLYSGSSGELFF	TGTGCCAGCAGTTTATACAGCGGGAGTAGCGGGGAGCTGTTTTTT
TRBV6-5	few	TRBD2	15	TRBJ2-5	CASGRLAGGQETQYF	TGTGCCAGCGGGAGACTAGCGGGGGGCCAAGAGACCCAGTACTTC
TRBV4-2	-	-	14	TRBJ2-7	CASSQLGNSYEQYF	TGTGCCAGCAGCCAACTTGGCAACTCCTACGAGCAGTACTTC
TRBV7-9	-	-	10	TRBJ2-3	CASSPNTQYF	TGTGCCAGCAGCCCTAATACGCAGTATTTT
TRBV20-1	once	-	12	TRBJ1-5	CSAKDSGLPQHF	TGCAGTGCCAAGGACAGTGGATTGCCCCAGCATTTT
TRBV2	few	-	13	TRBJ2-3	CASSDKLGGTQYF	TGTGCCAGCAGCGACAAATTAGGTGGTACGCAGTATTTT
TRBV2	few	-	14	TRBJ2-1	CASLVSRYYNEQFF	TGTGCCAGCCTGGTCTCGAGATACTACAATGAGCAGTTCTTC
TRBV6-6	few	TRBD2	17	TRBJ2-1	CASKLVVAGGPYNEQFF	TGTGCCAGCAAGCTGGTAGTAGCGGGAGGGCCCTACAATGAGCAGTTCTTC
TRBV5-5	-	-	16	TRBJ1-3	CASSLAGEAAGNTIYF	TGTGCCAGCAGCTTGGCAGGGGAGGCCGCTGGAAACACCATATATTTT
TRBV5-1	-	-	14	TRBJ2-3	CASSLVYLSDTQYF	TGCGCCAGCAGCTTGGTTTATTTGTCAGATACGCAGTATTTT
TRBV7-8	-	TRBD1	15	TRBJ1-1	CASSLVGQGRTEAFF	TGTGCCAGCAGCTTAGTAGGACAGGGAAGGACTGAAGCTTTCTTT
TRBV29-1	-	-	15	TRBJ1-5	CSVEVAGTENQPQHF	TGCAGCGTTGAAGTGGCGGGGACCGAGAATCAGCCCCAGCATTTT
TRBV7-6	-	-	15	TRBJ2-1	CASSLTADSYNERFF	TGTGCCAGCAGCTTAACGGCGGACAGTTACAATGAGCGGTTCTTC
TRBV12-3/TRBV12-4	few	TRBD1	14	TRBJ1-5	CASSPEGAWQPQHF	TGTGCCAGCAGCCCGGAGGGGGCCTGGCAGCCCCAGCATTTT
TRBV15	-	-	14	TRBJ2-5	CATSLRAAQETQYF	TGTGCCACCAGCCTGAGAGCAGCTCAAGAGACCCAGTACTTC
TRBV7-8	-	-	13	TRBJ2-1	CASSPGIYNEQFF	TGTGCCAGCAGCCCCGGGATTTACAATGAGCAGTTCTTC
TRBV7-2	few	-	14	TRBJ1-4	CASSLNRDNEKLFF	TGTGCCAGCAGCTTAAACAGAGACAATGAAAAACTGTTTTTT
TRBV12-3/TRBV12-4	-	-	13	TRBJ1-1	CASSLTGGLEAFF	TGTGCCAGCAGTTTGACCGGGGGCTTAGAAGCTTTCTTT
TRBV29-1	-	TRBD1	12	TRBJ2-7	CSVVDRFVEQYF	TGCAGCGTAGTGGACAGGTTTGTGGAGCAGTACTTC
TRBV7-2	-	-	15	TRBJ1-5	CASSLGRGTNQPQHF	TGTGCCAGCAGCTTAGGCAGGGGAACTAATCAGCCCCAGCATTTT
TRBV28	few	-	12	TRBJ2-7	CASSFQLYEQYF	TGTGCCAGCAGTTTTCAGTTGTACGAGCAGTACTTC
TRBV10-3	-	TRBD2	13	TRBJ2-1	CAISWGGVNEQFF	TGTGCCATCTCGTGGGGGGGGGTCAATGAGCAGTTCTTC
TRBV6-5	-	TRBD1	14	TRBJ2-1	CASRPTTGLIEQFF	TGTGCCAGCAGGCCAACGACAGGGTTGATTGAGCAGTTCTTC
TRBV7-8	few	TRBD2	16	TRBJ2-7	CASSLYVGGGHYEQYF	TGTGCCAGCAGCTTATACGTCGGGGGGGGGCACTACGAGCAGTACTTC